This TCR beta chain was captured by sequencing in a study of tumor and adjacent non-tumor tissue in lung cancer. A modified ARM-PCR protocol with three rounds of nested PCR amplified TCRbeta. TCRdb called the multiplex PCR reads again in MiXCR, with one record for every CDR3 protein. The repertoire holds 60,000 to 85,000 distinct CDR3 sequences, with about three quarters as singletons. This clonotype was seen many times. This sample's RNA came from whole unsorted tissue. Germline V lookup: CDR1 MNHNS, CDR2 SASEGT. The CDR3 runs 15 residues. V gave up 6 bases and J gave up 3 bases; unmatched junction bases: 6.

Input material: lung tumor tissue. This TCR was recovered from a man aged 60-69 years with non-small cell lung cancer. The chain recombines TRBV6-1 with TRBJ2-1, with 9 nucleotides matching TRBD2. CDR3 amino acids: CASRKTSGVYNEQFF. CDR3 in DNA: TGTGCCAGCAGGAAGACTAGCGGAGTCTACAATGAGCAGTTCTTC.